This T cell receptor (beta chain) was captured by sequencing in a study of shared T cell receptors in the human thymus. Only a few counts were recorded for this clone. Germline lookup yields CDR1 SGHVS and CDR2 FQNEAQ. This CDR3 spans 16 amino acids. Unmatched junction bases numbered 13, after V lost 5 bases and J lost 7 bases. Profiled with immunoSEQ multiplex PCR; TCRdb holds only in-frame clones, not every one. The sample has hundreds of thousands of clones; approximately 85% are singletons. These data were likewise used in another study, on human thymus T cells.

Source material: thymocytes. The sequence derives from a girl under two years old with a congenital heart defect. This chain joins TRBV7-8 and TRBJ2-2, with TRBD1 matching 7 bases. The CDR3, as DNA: TGTGCCAGCAGCCGAGCTGACAGGGCGGGTGGCGGGGAGCTGTTTTTT. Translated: CASSRADRAGGGELFF.